The 25 T cell receptor beta chains in this list originate from one sample, sequenced in a study of response to subunit inactivated influenza vaccine. TCRdb recomputed calls from the RT-PCR reads with MiXCR, one row per CDR3 protein. In the table there are 700,000 to 800,000 distinct CDR3 sequences, roughly 20% of which are singletons. The sample was PBMCs from blood, taken about 5 days after vaccination. The source is a man in his forties or fifties who received an inactivated influenza vaccine.

This clonotype appeared many times. The chain carries TRBV20-1 and TRBJ2-7; TRBD2 matches at 9 bases. Germline CDR1 DFQATT, CDR2 SNEGSKA (reference sequence). Trimming cost V 1 base and J 6 bases; bases outside gene matches: 4. The CDR3 extends over 13 amino acids. This chain's CDR3 is CSARGLAGSEQYF. CDR3 in DNA: TGCAGTGCTAGAGGTCTAGCGGGATCCGAGCAGTACTTC.

The V call is TRBV10-3, the J call TRBJ1-2; a possible D gene is TRBD1 (6 bases). Germline V gene sequence: CDR1 ENHRY, CDR2 SYGVKD. The CDR3 runs 14 residues. V lost 3 bases to trimming and J lost 4 bases, with 12 bases between them. The CDR3 DNA reads as TGTGCCATCAGTGACCGGGACACATTCTATGGCTACACCTTC. Its protein is CAISDRDTFYGYTF.

Concerning this clonotype: A read error is possible here, since a much larger clone lies one base away. V is TRBV6-2 or TRBV6-3 and J is TRBJ2-1, with D perhaps matching TRBD1 or TRBD2 (6 bases each). CDR3 size: 17 residues. The V gene's germline CDR1 is MNHEY and CDR2 SVGEGT. With 1 base removed from V and 2 bases from J, the gap between germline ends came to 15 bases. CDR3 DNA: TGTGCCAGCAGTTACTTAACGGGGGCCAGCCCCTACAATGAGCAGTTCTTC. Amino acid sequence: CASSYLTGASPYNEQFF.

The V and J genes are TRBV5-1 and TRBJ1-2, with TRBD1 matching 8 bases. Trimming took 4 bases from V and 7 from J; bases not matched to a gene: 12. This CDR3 is 15 amino acids long. Germline CDR1 SGHRS, CDR2 YFSETQ. CDR3 in amino acids: CASSPTPGGTVGYTF. The CDR3 DNA reads TGCGCCAGCAGCCCGACACCAGGGGGCACGGTTGGCTACACCTTC.

J is TRBJ1-6 and V is TRBV11-2, with a possible D match to TRBD1 (5 bases). Trimming left V 5 bases short and J 7 bases short, with 18 bases between. This CDR3 contains 16 residues. In germline, CDR1 is SGHAT, CDR2 FQNNGV. The CDR3 DNA follows: TGTGCCAGCAGCCCCCCTTACGGCAGGGTGAATTCACCCCTCCACTTT. It encodes CASSPPYGRVNSPLHF. The variable domain in full, completed from reference TRBV11-2 and TRBJ1-6, reads EAGVAQSPRYKIIEKRQSVAFWCNPISGHATLYWYQQILGQGPKLLIQFQNNGVVDDSQLPKDRFSAERLKGVDSTLKIQPAKLEDSAVYLCASSPPYGRVNSPLHFGNGTRLTVT.

Only a few counts were recorded for this clonotype. The J gene is TRBJ1-2, the V gene TRBV29-1, with D unresolved. This CDR3 is 12 amino acids long. Trimming removed 0 bases from V and 3 bases from J, with 5 bases in between. Germline CDR1 is SQVTM and CDR2 is ANQGSEA. This CDR3 reads CSVEELDYGYTF. The DNA for the CDR3 is TGCAGCGTTGAAGAACTCGACTATGGCTACACCTTC.

The V and J genes are TRBV18 and TRBJ1-4; possibly TRBD1 for D (5 bases). Germline CDR1 and CDR2: KGHSH and LQKENI. This CDR3 comprises 14 residues. The V and J ends lost 5 bases and 7 bases respectively, with 14 bases between them. The CDR3 DNA reads TGTGCCAGCTCATCCAGGGTGCTCGGTGAAAAACTGTTTTTT. Its translation: CASSSRVLGEKLFF. Based on the CDR3 plus reference TRBV18 and TRBJ1-4, the full variable domain is NAGVMQNPRHLVRRRGQEARLRCSPMKGHSHVYWYRQLPEEGLKFMVYLQKENIIDESGMPKERFSAEFPKEGPSILRIQQVVRGDSAAYFCASSSRVLGEKLFFGSGTQLSVL.

This clonotype occurred a few times. The chain uses TRBV29-1 and TRBJ2-1; 9 bases fit TRBD2. The CDR3 has 13 amino acids. The trim removed 6 bases at V and 9 bases at J, leaving 9 bases unmatched. From germline, CDR1 is SQVTM and CDR2 ANQGSEA. The CDR3 region is CSVGLATGREQFF. The DNA for the CDR3 is TGCAGCGTCGGACTAGCGACCGGACGTGAGCAGTTCTTC.

This clonotype was found a few times. This CDR3 reads CASSLGRPGNEQFF. In DNA, the CDR3 is TGTGCCAGCAGCTTGGGTCGTCCGGGCAATGAGCAGTTCTTC. This chain uses TRBV7-2 with TRBJ2-1; D not certain. The length of the CDR3 is 14 residues. Germline CDR1 and CDR2: SGHTA and FQGNSA. Trimming shortened V by 3 bases and J by 6 bases, and 12 bases separated the two germline ends.

This clonotype was seen only a few times. The CDR3, as DNA: TGTGCCAGCAGCTTAGTTGGTGCGGGAGGGAACAATGAGCAGTTCTTC. This sequence encodes CASSLVGAGGNNEQFF. This rearrangement joins TRBV7-2 to TRBJ2-1; 9 bases are a match to TRBD2. Germline CDR1 and CDR2: SGHTA and FQGNSA. The V and J ends lost 1 base and 5 bases, in that order; junction bases with no gene match: 6. This CDR3 has 16 residues.

The chain is built from TRBV20-1 and TRBJ2-2; D perhaps matches TRBD2 (5 bases). Germline assignment: CDR1 DFQATT and CDR2 SNEGSKA (reference sequence). Trimming removed 1 base at V and 5 bases at J, with 14 bases between. The CDR3 sequence is 15 residues long. The CDR3 DNA sequence: TGCAGTGCTAGAGTCCTCCTCTCGGGAACCGGGGAGCTGTTTTTT. It yields the protein CSARVLLSGTGELFF.

Here the CDR3 reads CASSLDRGTNEQYF. In nucleotides, the CDR3 is TGTGCCAGCAGCCTAGACAGGGGTACCAACGAGCAGTACTTC. The chain joins TRBV7-2 to TRBJ2-7; TRBD1 matches 8 bases. Per germline, CDR1 SGHTA and CDR2 FQGNSA. The CDR3 extends over 14 amino acids. V was clipped by 5 bases and J by 5 bases; unmatched bases: 8.

This clonotype was found many times. This chain joins TRBV7-2 and TRBJ2-7; D call uncertain. The germline gives CDR1 SGHTA, CDR2 FQGNSA. With 1 base removed from V and 4 bases from J, the gap between germline ends came to 14 bases. This CDR3 contains 15 residues. The CDR3 is CASSLGYNYQYEQYF. Here the CDR3 DNA reads TGTGCCAGCAGCTTAGGGTACAACTACCAGTACGAGCAGTACTTC. Full variable domain (missing parts from reference TRBV7-2 and TRBJ2-7): GAGVSQSPSNKVTEKGKDVELRCDPISGHTALYWYRQSLGQGLEFLIYFQGNSAPDKSGLPSDRFSAERTGGSVSTLTIQRTQQEDSAVYLCASSLGYNYQYEQYFGPGTRLTVT.

In its sample, this clonotype was seen a few times. The chain is built from TRBV20-1 and TRBJ1-2, with D possibly TRBD1 on 6 matching bases. V lost 6 bases, J lost 4 bases, and 12 bases lay in between. Germline V CDR1 and CDR2: DFQATT, SNEGSKA (reference sequence). This CDR3 has 12 residues. In nucleotides, the CDR3 is TGCAGTGCAGGAACAGGGTTCTATGGCTACACCTTC. As protein: CSAGTGFYGYTF.

The chain employs TRBV6-1 and TRBJ2-1, with 8 bases lining up with TRBD2. The CDR3 has 14 residues. Losses at the gene ends were 7 bases for V and 8 bases for J; bases not matched to a gene: 10. Germline V gene data show CDR1 as MNHNS and CDR2 as SASEGT. The CDR3 loop is CASIPPGGRDEQFF. CDR3 bases: TGTGCCAGCATTCCCCCGGGAGGGCGCGATGAGCAGTTCTTC.

The CDR3 region has the DNA TGCGCCAGCAGCGTACTAACTAGCGGGAGTCTCCGGGAGCAGTACTTC. Amino acid sequence: CASSVLTSGSLREQYF. This sequence joins TRBV5-1 and TRBJ2-7; 11 nucleotides agree with TRBD2. From germline, CDR1 is SGHRS and CDR2 YFSETQ. J gave up 7 bases and V 4 bases, and 13 bases lay outside the gene matches. The CDR3 loop spans 16 amino acids.

The V and J genes are TRBV6-2 or TRBV6-3 and TRBJ2-2; D remains unclear. This CDR3 comprises 17 residues. V lost 2 bases, J lost 3 bases, and 16 bases lay in between. CDR1 and CDR2 (germline): MNHEY, SVGEGT. The CDR3 coding sequence is TGTGCCAGCAGTTACCCCAGGCCCACCTGGGACACCGGGGAGCTGTTTTTT. It specifies CASSYPRPTWDTGELFF.

The rearrangement links TRBV7-2 to TRBJ1-1; D not certain. The CDR3 length is 11 residues. V dropped 5 bases and J dropped 11 bases, with 12 bases sitting between them. Germline V lookup: CDR1 SGHTA, CDR2 FQGNSA. CDR3 sequence reads: CASSLTAMAFF. The CDR3 nucleotides are TGTGCCAGCAGCCTGACGGCTATGGCTTTCTTT.

CDR3 bases: TGCGCCAGCAGTACCGGGACGGCGAAGGATACGCAGTATTTT. The encoded protein is CASSTGTAKDTQYF. The chain recombines TRBV5-1 with TRBJ2-3; D may match TRBD1 or TRBD2 (5 bases each). From germline, CDR1 is SGHRS and CDR2 YFSETQ. Trimming shortened V by 5 bases and J by 6 bases, and 16 bases separated the two germline ends. CDR3 length: 14 residues.

This clonotype was seen more than once but under ten times. The gene calls are TRBV7-6 and TRBJ2-1; D possibly corresponds to TRBD1 (5 bases). Trimming took 6 bases from V and 0 from J, leaving 18 bases between them. The CDR3 consists of 17 residues. In germline, CDR1 is SGHVS, CDR2 FNYEAQ. CDR3 in amino acids: CASRPAQGWSSYNEQFF. The CDR3 region has the DNA TGTGCCAGCAGGCCCGCGCAGGGCTGGAGCTCCTACAATGAGCAGTTCTTC.

CDR3 in DNA: TGTGCCAGCAGTAAGAGACAGGGGGGATCACCCCTCCACTTT. This translates into CASSKRQGGSPLHF. This chain joins TRBV25-1 and TRBJ1-6, with 9 bases that match TRBD1. The V and J ends lost 5 bases and 10 bases, in that order; junction bases with no gene match: 6. This CDR3 region has 14 residues. Germline assignment: CDR1 MGHDK and CDR2 SYGVNS.

The chain recombines TRBV4-3 with TRBJ2-5; 9 bases agree with TRBD2. The ends lost 0 bases at V and 5 bases at J; junction bases unmatched: 7. This CDR3 contains 16 residues. CDR1 LGHNA and CDR2 YSLEER come from the germline V gene. Written as DNA, the CDR3 is TGCGCCAGCAGCCAAGATGCGGGACTAGCTCCGGAGACCCAGTACTTC. Translated: CASSQDAGLAPETQYF.

The gene calls are TRBV9 and TRBJ2-7, with 7 bases that match TRBD2. CDR3 length equals 13 residues. CDR1 SGDLS and CDR2 YYNGEE come from the germline V gene. After removal of 3 bases from V and 2 bases from J, the junction contained 2 bases not matched to a gene. CDR3 nucleotide sequence: TGTGCCAGCAGCGCTAGCGGACCCTACGAGCAGTACTTC. Encoded protein: CASSASGPYEQYF.

This chain uses TRBV27 with TRBJ1-5; D perhaps matches TRBD1 (5 bases). This CDR3 has 18 amino acids. Per the germline V gene, CDR1 is MNHEY and CDR2 is SMNVEV (reference sequence). V was clipped by 5 bases and J by 0 bases, with 20 bases between them. The CDR3 DNA reads as TGTGCCAGCAGTCAAGTGTTCCGGGGCGAAACTAGCAATCAGCCCCAGCATTTT. Translating gives CASSQVFRGETSNQPQHF.

In its sample, this clonotype was seen a few times. The rearrangement uses TRBV6-2 or TRBV6-3 and TRBJ2-1; D unresolved. This CDR3 has 12 residues. Between the trimmed V and J ends, which lost 6 bases and 10 bases, there was a span of 13 bases. Germline V gene data show CDR1 as MNHEY and CDR2 as SVGEGT. In DNA, the CDR3 is TGTGCCAGCAGCTCATGGGTCCAAGAGCAGTTCTTC. The encoded protein is CASSSWVQEQFF.